Presented here are 17 T cell receptor beta chains from one specimen sequenced in a study of T cells in Graves' hyperthyroidism and ophthalmopathy. Amplification yielded TCR beta CDR3 regions, with RNA transcripts as the source. The HTBI primer set drove a first-round RT-PCR of the TCR CDR3. A single record per CDR3 protein comes from TCRdb applying MiXCR to the multiplex PCR reads. The table includes 250,000 or so distinct CDR3 sequences, roughly 15% detected once. Material for sequencing was blood. Receptors originate from a woman between 45 and 65 years old with Graves' hyperthyroidism that later progressed to Graves' ophthalmopathy.

This clonotype was counted ten times or more. This chain connects TRBV7-6 to TRBJ2-2, with TRBD2 as a possible D gene (5 bases). The CDR3 runs to 15 residues. The V end lost 2 bases, the J end lost 2 bases, and 9 bases lay between the germline ends. The germline V gene has CDR1 SGHVS and CDR2 FNYEAQ. The CDR3 sequence is CASSLRTGNTGELFF. CDR3 DNA sequence: TGTGCCAGCAGCTTACGGACTGGAAACACCGGGGAGCTGTTTTTT.

The sample holds one count of this clonotype. The gene calls are TRBV20-1 and TRBJ2-7; 8 bases match TRBD1. The junction had 11 bases not matched to a gene; V was cut back by 8 bases and J by 2 bases. The CDR3 extends over 14 amino acids. In germline, CDR1 is DFQATT, CDR2 SNEGSKA (reference sequence). CDR3 sequence (DNA): TGCAGTTCAACAGGGGGTCGAAGCCCCTACGAGCAGTACTTC. It specifies CSSTGGRSPYEQYF.

Many counts were recorded for this clonotype. The chain joins TRBV29-1 to TRBJ2-3, with 7 bases identical to TRBD2. V dropped 4 bases and J dropped 1; count of bases not matched to a gene: 14. Germline assignment: CDR1 SQVTM and CDR2 ANQGSEA. This CDR3 is built from 17 residues. The CDR3 bases are TGCAGCGTTGTTAGCGGGTGGACCCTCCGGGGCACAGATACGCAGTATTTT. Residues: CSVVSGWTLRGTDTQYF.

Ten or more counts support this clonotype. The chain combines TRBV12-5 with TRBJ2-3; no clear D. Deletions cut 1 base from V and 3 bases from J, with 5 bases between. Germline values: CDR1 LGHNT, CDR2 FRNRAP. The CDR3 covers 13 residues. DNA of the CDR3: TGTGCTAGTGGTTTGGGGCTTACAGATACGCAGTATTTT. It specifies CASGLGLTDTQYF.

Many counts were recorded for this clonotype. The chain recombines TRBV30 with TRBJ2-2, with D possibly being TRBD2 (5 bases). With 0 bases removed from V and 2 bases from J, the gap between germline ends came to 13 bases. The CDR3 has 16 residues. Per germline, CDR1 GTSNPN and CDR2 SVGIG (reference sequence). The CDR3 nucleotides read TGTGCCTGGAGTGTAGGTACAGCGGCCAACACCGGGGAGCTGTTTTTT. This translates into CAWSVGTAANTGELFF.

There are many counts of this clonotype. The chain joins TRBV28 to TRBJ2-7; possibly TRBD2 for D (6 bases). The CDR3 spans 16 residues. The V end lost 5 bases, the J end lost 5 bases, and 22 bases lay between the germline ends. The germline CDR1 and CDR2 sequences are MDHEN and SYDVKM. As DNA, the CDR3 is TGTGCCAGCAGTGTGTCGGCGGGACGGGAGAGGAACGAGCAGTACTTC. It is translated as CASSVSAGRERNEQYF.

J is TRBJ2-2 and V is TRBV10-2; D is undetermined. Germline CDR1 is WSHSY and CDR2 is SAAADI. The CDR3 covers 13 residues. The V end lost 6 bases, the J end lost 6 bases, and 11 bases lay between the germline ends. The CDR3 protein is CASRARPPGELFF. The DNA of the CDR3 is TGCGCCAGCAGGGCTAGGCCCCCCGGGGAGCTGTTTTTT.

This clonotype showed up many times. The chain recombines TRBV9 with TRBJ1-1; TRBD1 might be the D (6 bases). The CDR3 covers 14 residues. The germline gives CDR1 SGDLS, CDR2 YYNGEE. Deletions cut 3 bases from V and 5 bases from J, with 14 bases between. CDR3 sequence: CASSALQGETEAFF. The CDR3 nucleotides read TGTGCCAGCAGCGCGCTACAGGGTGAGACTGAAGCTTTCTTT.

This clonotype was recorded at least ten times. The J gene is TRBJ2-7, the V gene TRBV20-1, with unresolved D. The CDR3 is made up of 12 amino acids. Germline CDR1 reads DFQATT; CDR2 reads SNEGSKA (reference sequence). Trimming cost V 5 bases and J 1 base, with 9 bases left between them. CDR3 protein: CSADPPSYEQYF. The DNA of the CDR3 is TGCAGTGCTGACCCACCGTCCTACGAGCAGTACTTC.

This clonotype has a handful of counts. V gene TRBV20-1 combines with J gene TRBJ1-2; TRBD1 matches 7 bases. In germline, CDR1 is DFQATT, CDR2 SNEGSKA (reference sequence). This CDR3 contains 15 residues. V was pared by 4 bases and J by 1 base, with 9 bases of the junction left unmatched. CDR3 sequence: CSAKPGTVFNYGYTF. DNA for the CDR3: TGCAGTGCTAAGCCCGGGACAGTCTTTAACTATGGCTACACCTTC.

Comment on this clonotype: Being one base from a much bigger clone, this may be a read error. The rearrangement uses TRBV20-1 and TRBJ2-2; 7 bases line up with TRBD2. CDR3 length: 14 residues. Unmatched junction bases numbered 11, after V lost 5 bases and J lost 8 bases. Germline values: CDR1 DFQATT, CDR2 SNEGSKA (reference sequence). The CDR3: CSAVTSESAGELFF. The CDR3 DNA sequence: TGCAGTGCTGTTACTAGCGAGAGCGCGGGGGAGCTGTTTTTT.

The rearrangement links TRBV5-5 to TRBJ1-3; weak D call: TRBD1 (5 bases). The CDR3 extends over 17 amino acids. Germline assignment: CDR1 SGHKS and CDR2 YYEKEE (reference sequence). V dropped 0 bases and J dropped 0 bases, with 13 bases sitting between them. DNA of the CDR3: TGTGCCAGCAGCTTGGACGGGACGGACCTCTCTGGAAACACCATATATTTT. Protein sequence: CASSLDGTDLSGNTIYF.

This clonotype showed up many times. The rearrangement uses TRBV4-1 and TRBJ1-5, with no clear D. Per the germline V gene, CDR1 is MGHRA and CDR2 is YSYEKL. The CDR3 has 15 amino acids. The V end was cut by 0 bases, the J end by 6 bases, with 12 bases between. Here the CDR3 reads CASSQDVALGQPQHF. The CDR3 coding sequence is TGCGCCAGCAGCCAAGACGTCGCCCTGGGTCAGCCCCAGCATTTT.

Turning to this clonotype: Since a much larger clone is just one base distant, this may be a read error. This chain links TRBV6-1 with TRBJ1-1; maybe TRBD1 (5 bases). This CDR3 is 13 amino acids long. Germline V gene lookup returns CDR1 MNHNS and CDR2 SASEGT. CDR3 region: CASTPGGFTEASF. The CDR3 region has the DNA TGTGCCAGCACCCCGGGGGGTTTCACTGAAGCTTCCTTT.

This clonotype was seen repeatedly, ten times or more. The CDR3 spells CSVVRGLYEQYF. The CDR3, as DNA: TGCAGCGTTGTAAGAGGCCTCTACGAGCAGTACTTC. The chain joins TRBV29-1 to TRBJ2-7; D unresolved. V was clipped by 4 bases and J by 3 bases, with 10 bases between them. This CDR3 has 12 amino acids. The germline CDR1 and CDR2 sequences are SQVTM and ANQGSEA.

This clonotype was detected only a few times. V is TRBV5-4 and J is TRBJ1-2; D gene uncertain. V gave up 4 bases and J gave up 8 bases, with 12 bases separating them. The CDR3 is 12 residues long. Germline loops: CDR1 SGHNT, CDR2 YYREEE (reference sequence). CDR3 protein: CASSRREGGYTF. In DNA, the CDR3 is TGTGCCAGCAGCCGCCGGGAAGGCGGCTACACCTTC.

This clonotype was observed many times. The rearrangement joins TRBV28 to TRBJ1-2, with 9 bases aligning to TRBD1. From germline, CDR1 is MDHEN and CDR2 SYDVKM. V gave up 3 bases and J gave up 5 bases; unmatched junction bases: 7. CDR3 length: 15 residues. CDR3 sequence: CASSFGTGYGYGYTF. CDR3 nucleotides: TGTGCCAGCAGTTTCGGGACAGGGTATGGGTATGGCTACACCTTC.